This paragraph covers one T cell receptor beta chain sequence. The antigen remains undetermined. This sample was taken from a study of cytomegalovirus exposure and HLA in healthy donors. Study-level information: Later analysis reported that the roughly 120 validation repertoires shared the platform of the roughly 670 first-cohort repertoires. Study outcomes and limitations: The tendency of first-cohort TCR clusters to co-occur in the 120 or so validation repertoires was identified by a subsequent analysis.

The ends lost 5 bases at V and 2 bases at J; junction bases unmatched: 2. The CDR3 is 15 residues long. Per the germline V gene, CDR1 is MNHEY and CDR2 is SVGAGI. Using immunoSEQ multiplex PCR, the repertoire was profiled, and TCRdb retains in-frame clones only, with some absent. The sample records more than 150,000 clones, 65% to 85% being singletons. V usage is TRBV6-5 and J usage is TRBJ2-1, with TRBD2 matching over 11 bases. The receptor was isolated from a woman aged 18-30 years in good health and CMV-seropositive. The sequenced material came from PBMCs. The CDR3 here is CASSPLAGAYNEQFF. Here the CDR3 DNA reads TGTGCCAGCAGTCCACTAGCGGGGGCCTACAATGAGCAGTTCTTC.